This T cell receptor (beta chain) was captured by sequencing in a study of neurological immune-mediated disorders. The cDNA came from 5'RACE with 10-nucleotide random UMIs. TCRdb recomputed calls from the 5' RACE reads with MiXCR, one row per CDR3 protein. The data show under 130,000 distinct CDR3 sequences, with about a tenth seen just once and under 3.5% held by the top ten. As to time point: longitudinal time-point 3. PBMCs stored at -80 C, 2 million in total, were the source of the unsorted libraries. Between the trimmed V and J ends, which lost 3 bases and 3 bases, there was a span of 13 bases. The CDR3 loop spans 14 amino acids. CDR1 and CDR2 from the germline V gene are DFQATT and SNEGSKA (reference sequence).

The chain carries TRBV20-1 and TRBJ2-3, with D possibly TRBD2 on 7 matching bases. Sequencing was carried out using PBMCs. The receptor was derived from a female donor with HTLV-1-associated myelopathy (HAM/TSP). The CDR3 bases are TGCAGTGCTAGGTTGGGGGGGCCGACAGATACGCAGTATTTT. It is translated as CSARLGGPTDTQYF.